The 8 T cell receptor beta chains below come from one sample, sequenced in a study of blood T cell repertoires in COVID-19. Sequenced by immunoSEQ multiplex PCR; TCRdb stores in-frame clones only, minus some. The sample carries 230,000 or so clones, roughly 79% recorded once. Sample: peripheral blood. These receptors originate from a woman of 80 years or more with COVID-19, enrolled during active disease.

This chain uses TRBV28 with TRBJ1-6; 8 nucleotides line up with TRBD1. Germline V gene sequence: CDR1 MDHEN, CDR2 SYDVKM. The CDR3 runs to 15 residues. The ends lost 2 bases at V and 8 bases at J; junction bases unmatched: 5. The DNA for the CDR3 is TGTGCCAGCAGTTTAAAATGGACAGGGCATTCACCCCTCCACTTT. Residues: CASSLKWTGHSPLHF.

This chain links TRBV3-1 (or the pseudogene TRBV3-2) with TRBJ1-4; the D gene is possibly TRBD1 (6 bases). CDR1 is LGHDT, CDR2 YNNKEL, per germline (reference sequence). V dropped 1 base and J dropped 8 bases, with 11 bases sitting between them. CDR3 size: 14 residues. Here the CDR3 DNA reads TGTGCCAGCAGCCAAGCAGGGGCGTCAGAAAAACTGTTTTTT. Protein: CASSQAGASEKLFF.

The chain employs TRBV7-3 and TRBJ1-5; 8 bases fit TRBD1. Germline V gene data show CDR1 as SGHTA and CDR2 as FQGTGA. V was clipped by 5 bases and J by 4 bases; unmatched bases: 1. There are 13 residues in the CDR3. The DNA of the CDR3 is TGTGCCAGCAGCAGGGACAGGAATCAGCCCCAGCATTTT. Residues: CASSRDRNQPQHF.

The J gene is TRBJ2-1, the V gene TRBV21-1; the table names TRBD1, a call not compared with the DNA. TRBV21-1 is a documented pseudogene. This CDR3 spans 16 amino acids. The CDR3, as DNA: TGTGCCAGCAGCAAACCCCGATGGGGGCAACGCCATGAGCAGTTCTTC. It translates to CASSKPRWGQRHEQFF.

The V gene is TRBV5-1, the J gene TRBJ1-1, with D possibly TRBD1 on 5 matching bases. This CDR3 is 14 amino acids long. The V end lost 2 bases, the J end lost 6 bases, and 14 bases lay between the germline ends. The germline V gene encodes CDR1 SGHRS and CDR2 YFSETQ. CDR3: CASSLGGVLAEAFF. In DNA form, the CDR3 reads TGCGCCAGCAGCTTAGGAGGGGTACTTGCTGAAGCTTTCTTT.

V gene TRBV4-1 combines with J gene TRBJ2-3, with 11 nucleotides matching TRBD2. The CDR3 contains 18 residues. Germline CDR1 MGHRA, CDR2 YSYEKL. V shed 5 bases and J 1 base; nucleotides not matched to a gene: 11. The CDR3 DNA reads TGCGCCAGCAGCTTTACTAGCGGGGGCTTCGGGGGCACAGATACGCAGTATTTT. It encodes CASSFTSGGFGGTDTQYF.

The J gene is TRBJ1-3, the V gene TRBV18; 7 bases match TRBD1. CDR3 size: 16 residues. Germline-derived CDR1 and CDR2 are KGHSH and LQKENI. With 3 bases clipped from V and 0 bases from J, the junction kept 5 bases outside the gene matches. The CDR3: CASSPRDSSSGNTIYF. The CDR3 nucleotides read TGTGCCAGCTCACCCCGGGACAGTTCCTCTGGAAACACCATATATTTT. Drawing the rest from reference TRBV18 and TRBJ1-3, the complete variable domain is NAGVMQNPRHLVRRRGQEARLRCSPMKGHSHVYWYRQLPEEGLKFMVYLQKENIIDESGMPKERFSAEFPKEGPSILRIQQVVRGDSAAYFCASSPRDSSSGNTIYFGEGSWLTVV.

This CDR3 is CASSEAGRGPQHF. Here the CDR3 DNA reads TGTGCCAGCAGTGAAGCTGGGAGAGGGCCCCAGCATTTT. J is TRBJ1-5 and V is TRBV6-1; D call uncertain. V was pared by 0 bases and J by 9 bases, with 9 bases between. The CDR3 is 13 amino acids. Germline lookup yields CDR1 MNHNS and CDR2 SASEGT.